This TCR beta chain was sequenced during a study of a mutant IDH1 vaccine in newly diagnosed glioma. Study-wide context: First vaccine doses came 4-6 weeks after radiotherapy alone, or with temozolomide cycles. Held at week 35, visit V12 was the safety follow-up, and visit V13 followed at week 47. Therapy received beforehand was radiotherapy, temozolomide, or both, with most patients given both.

Produced via immunoSEQ multiplex PCR; TCRdb's table is partial and in-frame only. This table holds tens of thousands of clones, about four fifths found once. In the case of this clone: Its specificity is not known.

Stated time point: week 35, safety follow-up. The investigators gave 300 ug of mutant IDH1 20-mer peptide in each vaccine dose, together with topical imiquimod. Eight vaccinations reached patients in weeks 1, 3, 5, 7, 11, 15, 19 and 23. The sequence came from a man aged 40-49 years with glioma. The specimen comprised PBMCs, sampled from a glioma patient whose treatment included an IDH1 peptide vaccine.

The DNA for the CDR3 is TGTGCCAGCAGCTTCGGACTCTCCTACGAGCAGTACTTC. Residues: CASSFGLSYEQYF. The rearrangement links TRBV13 to TRBJ2-7; weak D call: TRBD2 (5 bases). CDR1 PRHDT and CDR2 FYEKMQ come from the germline V gene (reference sequence). The CDR3 is 13 amino acids. V shed 3 bases and J shed 0 bases, with 6 bases lying between them.